Listed here are 28 T cell receptor beta chains from one sample, sequenced in a study of T-cell reconstitution after alpha-beta-depleted transplantation in children. During its preparation, the TCRbeta library received unique molecular identifiers. A single record per CDR3 protein comes from TCRdb applying MiXCR to the PCR reads. The table has about a million distinct CDR3 sequences, around 30% seen once. Sequencing was performed on PBMCs, mostly from graft donor cells, taken 360 days after TCRalphabeta/CD19-depleted stem cell transplant. Every receptor here comes from a boy younger than two who had a stem cell transplant for SCID, so the T cells may come from the graft donor.

In its sample, this clonotype was seen a few times. This chain joins TRBV4-3 and TRBJ2-3, with a weak D call TRBD2 (7 bases). The CDR3 is 18 residues long. The V and J ends lost 0 bases and 1 base respectively, with 17 bases between them. The V gene's germline CDR1 is LGHNA and CDR2 YSLEER. The CDR3 sequence is CASSQDNFPGGRTDTQYF. The CDR3 nucleotides read TGCGCCAGCAGCCAAGACAACTTCCCGGGGGGCCGCACAGATACGCAGTATTTT.

There are a few counts of this clonotype. V is TRBV7-9 and J is TRBJ2-1; TRBD1 aligns across 9 bases. This CDR3 contains 16 residues. Germline lookup yields CDR1 SEHNR and CDR2 FQNEAQ (reference sequence). The junction had 7 bases not matched to a gene; V was cut back by 4 bases and J by 3 bases. In DNA form, the CDR3 reads TGTGCCAGCAGCTCCTGGGGACAGGGCCTCTACAATGAGCAGTTCTTC. Amino acids: CASSSWGQGLYNEQFF.

The rearrangement links TRBV29-1 to TRBJ2-7; 8 nucleotides line up with TRBD1. From germline, CDR1 is SQVTM and CDR2 ANQGSEA. The length of the CDR3 is 13 residues. The junction had 7 bases not matched to a gene; V was cut back by 4 bases and J by 5 bases. CDR3 in amino acids: CSVAGQDTHEQYF. CDR3 DNA sequence: TGCAGCGTTGCGGGACAGGATACCCACGAGCAGTACTTC.

V and J are TRBV5-1 and TRBJ1-4; D is ambiguous. Trimming pared 1 base from V and 7 bases from J, leaving 14 bases between. Germline CDR1 and CDR2: SGHRS and YFSETQ. The CDR3 extends over 15 amino acids. The CDR3 is CASSLLAGVGEKLFF. The CDR3 bases are TGCGCCAGCAGCTTGCTAGCGGGAGTGGGTGAAAAACTGTTTTTT.

This rearrangement joins TRBV4-2 to TRBJ2-7; D gene uncertain. The CDR3 covers 14 residues. Deletions cut 6 bases from V and 1 base from J, with 13 bases between. Germline V CDR1 and CDR2: LGHNA, YNFKEQ. CDR3 sequence: CASRDRPGSYEQYF. The DNA for the CDR3 is TGTGCCAGCAGAGATCGGCCGGGTTCCTACGAGCAGTACTTC.

This clonotype was picked up a small number of times. This chain joins TRBV2 and TRBJ2-2, with TRBD1 matching over 8 bases. V lost 9 bases to trimming and J lost 4 bases; unmatched junction nucleotides: 10. The CDR3 spans 15 residues. Germline CDR1 and CDR2: SNHLY and FYNNEI. CDR3 region: CASYRDRRFTGELFF. The CDR3 bases are TGTGCCAGTTACCGGGACAGGAGATTCACCGGGGAGCTGTTTTTT.

This clonotype has ten or more counts. Germline is not matched at one junction end, which may reflect a read error. J is TRBJ1-1 and V is TRBV5-1, with D uncertain. This CDR3 has 14 amino acids. Germline-derived CDR1 and CDR2 are SGHRS and YFSETQ. The CDR3 coding sequence is TGTGCCAGCAGCTTAGCGCGGGGTAACACTGAAGCTTTCTTT. It is translated as CASSLARGNTEAFF.

J is TRBJ1-2 and V is TRBV4-1; D may be TRBD1 (6 bases). The CDR3 totals 15 residues. Germline CDR1 and CDR2: MGHRA and YSYEKL. V was cut by 0 bases and J by 7 bases, with 15 bases left in between. CDR3 DNA: TGCGCCAGCAGCCAAGACGACAGGCCTGTGTCTGGCTACACCTTC. Translating gives CASSQDDRPVSGYTF.

V and J are TRBV10-3 and TRBJ2-7; maybe TRBD2 (5 bases). The CDR3 loop spans 13 amino acids. CDR1 is ENHRY, CDR2 SYGVKD, per germline. V lost 2 bases and J lost 3, with 8 bases in between. The CDR3 nucleotides read TGTGCCATCAGTGAGCTACTAGGCTACGAGCAGTACTTC. Its translation: CAISELLGYEQYF.

This CDR3 is CASSLARGPADPSNQPQHF. DNA for the CDR3: TGTGCCAGCAGTTTAGCCCGGGGTCCCGCAGACCCTAGCAATCAGCCCCAGCATTTT. V usage is TRBV12-3 or TRBV12-4 and J usage is TRBJ1-5; D gene uncertain. Trimming cost V 0 bases and J 0 bases, with 18 bases left between them. The CDR3 spans 19 residues.

V and J are TRBV12-3 or TRBV12-4 and TRBJ1-5; tentative D call: TRBD1 (5 bases). This CDR3 is built from 13 residues. V was trimmed by 5 bases and J by 6 bases, leaving 11 bases between them. Here the CDR3 DNA reads TGTGCCAGCAGTAGCCACAGGTCTCAGCCCCAGCATTTT. Protein sequence: CASSSHRSQPQHF.

The V gene is TRBV20-1, the J gene TRBJ2-3; tentative D call: TRBD1 (6 bases). Germline values: CDR1 DFQATT, CDR2 SNEGSKA (reference sequence). This CDR3 is built from 15 residues. Trimming pared 3 bases from V and 4 bases from J, leaving 17 bases between. The CDR3 nucleotides are TGCAGTGCTAGCCGGTCTTCCAGGGGCCCAGATACGCAGTATTTT. Amino acids: CSASRSSRGPDTQYF.

The chain couples TRBV7-8 to TRBJ2-7; 8 bases line up with TRBD1. The CDR3 totals 15 residues. Germline trimming cut 5 bases from V and 3 bases from J; bases unmatched to any gene: 9. Germline assignment: CDR1 SGHVS and CDR2 FQNEAQ. The CDR3 is CASSRPGQVNYEQYF. The DNA of the CDR3 is TGTGCCAGCAGCCGACCGGGACAGGTTAACTACGAGCAGTACTTC.

This clonotype occurred a few times. CDR3 DNA sequence: TGTGCCAGCAGGAAGACAGGCGGTACCTTTGAAGCTTTCTTT. Its protein product is CASRKTGGTFEAFF. The V and J genes are TRBV6-2 or TRBV6-3 and TRBJ1-1; D is perhaps TRBD1 (6 bases). The CDR3 runs 14 residues. Trimming took off 6 bases at V and 7 bases at J, with 18 bases between the two ends. CDR1 is MNHEY, CDR2 SVGEGT, per germline.

V usage is TRBV20-1 and J usage is TRBJ2-5; D assignment may be TRBD1 or TRBD2 (6 bases each). There are 13 residues in the CDR3. CDR1 and CDR2 (germline): DFQATT, SNEGSKA (reference sequence). V lost 7 bases to trimming and J lost 0 bases, with 12 bases between them. The CDR3 spells CSVRGAYQETQYF. The CDR3 DNA reads as TGCAGTGTAAGGGGGGCTTACCAAGAGACCCAGTACTTC.

This clonotype was seen only once. The chain has TRBV18 and TRBJ2-7, with a weak D call TRBD2 (6 bases). V was trimmed by 6 bases and J by 2 bases, leaving 17 bases between them. The CDR3 has 15 amino acids. Germline-derived CDR1 and CDR2 are KGHSH and LQKENI. The CDR3 coding sequence is TGTGCCAGCTCTCCGTGGCGGGACCACCCCTACGAGCAGTACTTC. It encodes CASSPWRDHPYEQYF.

This clonotype turned up a few times. The V and J genes are TRBV12-3 or TRBV12-4 and TRBJ1-4, with D uncertain. CDR3 length equals 15 residues. V was trimmed by 3 bases and J by 6 bases, leaving 14 bases between them. This CDR3 is CASSFSGVRHEKLFF. The CDR3 bases are TGTGCCAGCAGTTTTTCGGGTGTCCGTCATGAAAAACTGTTTTTT.

This clonotype turned up a few times. The chain couples TRBV28 to TRBJ2-1; 8 nucleotides line up with TRBD1. The length of the CDR3 is 15 residues. V lost 2 bases and J lost 7; bases outside the gene matches: 7. The germline V gene encodes CDR1 MDHEN and CDR2 SYDVKM. The CDR3 nucleotides are TGTGCCAGCAGTTTACCGCAGGGGGCTTGGAATGAGCAGTTCTTC. Amino acids: CASSLPQGAWNEQFF.

The genes are TRBV10-3 and TRBJ2-7, with D possibly matching TRBD2 (7 bases). The CDR3 has 16 residues. Germline-derived CDR1 and CDR2 are ENHRY and SYGVKD. V shed 6 bases and J shed 1 base, with 19 bases lying between them. For the CDR3, the DNA is TGTGCCATCAGCGCCCAGGAGGGGGGGAAGTCCTACGAGCAGTACTTC. Protein: CAISAQEGGKSYEQYF.

This clonotype was picked up many times. This chain joins TRBV12-3 or TRBV12-4 and TRBJ2-5, with 7 positions matching TRBD1. The CDR3 extends over 13 amino acids. Trimming cost V 8 bases and J 1 base; bases outside gene matches: 4. CDR3 DNA sequence: TGTGCCAGCCACCCAGGGGGCCAAGAGACCCAGTACTTC. Translation gives CASHPGGQETQYF.

This clonotype was detected once. The V gene is TRBV29-1, the J gene TRBJ1-3; D might be TRBD1 (6 bases). Germline V gene sequence: CDR1 SQVTM, CDR2 ANQGSEA. V dropped 6 bases and J dropped 0 bases, with 12 bases sitting between them. The CDR3 extends over 14 amino acids. The CDR3 DNA follows: TGCAGCGTCGGCACAGGGACCTCTGGAAACACCATATATTTT. Its translation: CSVGTGTSGNTIYF.

This clonotype was seen a few times. This chain links TRBV5-1 with TRBJ2-1; TRBD2 aligns across 10 bases. Germline V lookup: CDR1 SGHRS, CDR2 YFSETQ. The CDR3 is made up of 15 amino acids. Germline trimming cut 4 bases from V and 5 bases from J; bases unmatched to any gene: 6. In DNA, the CDR3 is TGCGCCAGCAGCCGTAGCGGGGGGTCAGACAATGAGCAGTTCTTC. This sequence encodes CASSRSGGSDNEQFF.

The chain combines TRBV28 with TRBJ2-1; maybe TRBD2 (5 bases). Looked up from germline, CDR1 is MDHEN and CDR2 is SYDVKM. The CDR3 contains 17 residues. Trimming removed 5 bases at V and 2 bases at J, with 19 bases between. CDR3 protein: CASSLQTAGGPYNEQFF. The CDR3 region has the DNA TGTGCCAGCAGTCTCCAGACTGCGGGCGGGCCCTACAATGAGCAGTTCTTC.

This chain connects TRBV5-1 to TRBJ2-7; no firm D call. V lost 0 bases, J lost 6 bases, and 13 bases lay in between. The CDR3 spans 14 residues. Germline V gene data show CDR1 as SGHRS and CDR2 as YFSETQ. This chain's CDR3 is CASSLASQESEQYF. CDR3 DNA: TGCGCCAGCAGCTTGGCGTCTCAAGAGAGCGAGCAGTACTTC.

This sequence joins TRBV12-3 or TRBV12-4 and TRBJ2-3, with D maybe TRBD2 (7 bases). CDR3 length: 15 residues. Trimming removed 3 bases from V and 4 bases from J, with 14 bases in between. DNA of the CDR3: TGTGCCAGCAGTTTTTACGGGGGGCAGGCAGATACGCAGTATTTT. This sequence encodes CASSFYGGQADTQYF.

The chain has TRBV12-3 or TRBV12-4 and TRBJ1-5; no firm D call. V shed 5 bases and J shed 0 bases, with 11 bases lying between them. There are 15 residues in the CDR3. CDR3 sequence (DNA): TGTGCCAGCAGTCCCCGGCCCCTTAGCAATCAGCCCCAGCATTTT. Its protein is CASSPRPLSNQPQHF.

J is TRBJ2-7 and V is TRBV6-2 or TRBV6-3; no clear D. Germline V gives CDR1 MNHEY, CDR2 SVGEGT. The CDR3 runs to 13 residues. V dropped 2 bases and J dropped 7 bases, with 12 bases sitting between them. CDR3 DNA: TGTGCCAGCAGTTACGGATGGGTAAGGGAGCAGTACTTC. This encodes CASSYGWVREQYF.

This clonotype was counted a few times. The chain employs TRBV7-9 and TRBJ2-2; no reliable D call. Germline V gene data show CDR1 as SEHNR and CDR2 as FQNEAQ (reference sequence). There are 15 residues in the CDR3. With 5 bases removed from V and 0 bases from J, the gap between germline ends came to 10 bases. CDR3 DNA: TGTGCCAGCAGCCCACCACAAACGAACACCGGGGAGCTGTTTTTT. It encodes CASSPPQTNTGELFF.